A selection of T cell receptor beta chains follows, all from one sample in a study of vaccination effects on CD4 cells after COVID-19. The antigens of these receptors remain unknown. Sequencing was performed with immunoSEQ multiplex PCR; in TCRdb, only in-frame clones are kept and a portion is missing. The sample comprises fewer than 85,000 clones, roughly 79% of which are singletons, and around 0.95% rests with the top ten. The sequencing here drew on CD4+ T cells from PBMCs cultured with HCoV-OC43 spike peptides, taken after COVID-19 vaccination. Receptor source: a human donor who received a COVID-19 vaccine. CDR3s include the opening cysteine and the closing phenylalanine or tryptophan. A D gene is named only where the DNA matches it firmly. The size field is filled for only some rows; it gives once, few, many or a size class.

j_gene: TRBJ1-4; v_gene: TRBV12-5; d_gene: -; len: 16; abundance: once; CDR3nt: TGTGCTAGTGGTTTCAGTTTGGGGGACCAAAATGAAAAACTGTTTTTT; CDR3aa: CASGFSLGDQNEKLFF
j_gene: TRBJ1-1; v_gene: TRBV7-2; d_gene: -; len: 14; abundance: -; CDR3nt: TGTGCCAGCAGCTTAGGTACGGGTTTAGGGGAAGCTTTCTTT; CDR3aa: CASSLGTGLGEAFF
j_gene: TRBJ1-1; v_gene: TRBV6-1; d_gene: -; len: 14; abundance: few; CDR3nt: TGTGCCAGCAGTGAAGCCGACCGACGGACTGAAGCTTTCTTT; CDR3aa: CASSEADRRTEAFF
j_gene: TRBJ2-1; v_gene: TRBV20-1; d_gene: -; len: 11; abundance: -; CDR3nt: TGCAGTGCTAGCTTGCAGACCTCCCGTTTCTTC; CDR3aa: CSASLQTSRFF
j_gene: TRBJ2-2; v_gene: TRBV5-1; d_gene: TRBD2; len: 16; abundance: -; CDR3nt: TGCGCCAGCAAAATACTAGCGGGGGGGAACACCGGGGAGCTGTTTTTT; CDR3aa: CASKILAGGNTGELFF
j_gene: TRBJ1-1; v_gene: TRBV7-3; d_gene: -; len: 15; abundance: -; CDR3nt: TGTGCCAGCAGCCCGTCCCCTGGGCCGAACACTGAAGCTTTCTTT; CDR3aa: CASSPSPGPNTEAFF
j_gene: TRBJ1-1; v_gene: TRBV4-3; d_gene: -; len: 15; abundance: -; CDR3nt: TGCGCCAGCAGCCAAGATCACCAGTCTAACACTGAAGCTTTCTTT; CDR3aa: CASSQDHQSNTEAFF
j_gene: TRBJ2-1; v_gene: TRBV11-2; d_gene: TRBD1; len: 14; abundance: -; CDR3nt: TGTGCCAGCAGTTACCCGGGACAGCTCAATGAGCAGTTCTTC; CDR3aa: CASSYPGQLNEQFF
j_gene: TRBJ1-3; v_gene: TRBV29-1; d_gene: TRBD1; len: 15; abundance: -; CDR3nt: TGCAGCGTTAGGGACCTGGGACAGGGAGGAAACACCATATATTTT; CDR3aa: CSVRDLGQGGNTIYF
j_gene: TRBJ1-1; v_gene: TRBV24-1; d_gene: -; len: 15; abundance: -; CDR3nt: TGTGCCACCAGTGATGCGATGACAGGAGACACTGAAGCTTTCTTT; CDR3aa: CATSDAMTGDTEAFF
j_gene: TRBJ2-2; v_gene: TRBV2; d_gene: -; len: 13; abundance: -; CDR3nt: TGTGCCAGCAGTTTCAGGACCACCGGGGAGCTGTTTTTT; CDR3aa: CASSFRTTGELFF
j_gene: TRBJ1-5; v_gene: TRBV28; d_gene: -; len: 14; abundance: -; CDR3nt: TGTGCCAGCAGTTTAAGCAGAACTTTGGTGGCCCAGCATTTT; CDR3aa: CASSLSRTLVAQHF
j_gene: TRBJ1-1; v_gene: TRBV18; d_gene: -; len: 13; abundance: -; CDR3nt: TGTGCCAGCTCACCAGGGGAGGGCACTGAAGCTTTCTTT; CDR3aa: CASSPGEGTEAFF
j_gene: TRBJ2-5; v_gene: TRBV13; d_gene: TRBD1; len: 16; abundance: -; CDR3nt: TGTGCCAGCAGCCTCCGGACAGGGGAGAGGGTAGAGACCCAGTACTTC; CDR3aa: CASSLRTGERVETQYF
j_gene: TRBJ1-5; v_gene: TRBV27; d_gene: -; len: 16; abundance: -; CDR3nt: TGTGCCAGCAGTCCGAGGACCGTCTATAGCAATCAGCCCCAGCATTTT; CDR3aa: CASSPRTVYSNQPQHF
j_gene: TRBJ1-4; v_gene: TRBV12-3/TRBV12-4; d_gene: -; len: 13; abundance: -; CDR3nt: TGTGCCAGCATGATGGCAGGGCATGAAAAACTGTTTTTT; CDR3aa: CASMMAGHEKLFF
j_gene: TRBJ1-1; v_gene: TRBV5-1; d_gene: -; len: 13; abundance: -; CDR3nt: TGCGCCAGCAGCCCGACGGATAACACTGAAGCTTTCTTT; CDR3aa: CASSPTDNTEAFF
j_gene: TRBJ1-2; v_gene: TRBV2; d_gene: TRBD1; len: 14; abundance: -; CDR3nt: TGTGCCAGCAGTGAATTTAAACAGGGGGGCGGCTACACCTTC; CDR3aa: CASSEFKQGGGYTF
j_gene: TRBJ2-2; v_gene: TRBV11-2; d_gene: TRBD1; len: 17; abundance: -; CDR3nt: TGTGCCAGCAGCTTAGATCTGAGACAGGGGGCGATCGGGGAGCTGTTTTTT; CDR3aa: CASSLDLRQGAIGELFF
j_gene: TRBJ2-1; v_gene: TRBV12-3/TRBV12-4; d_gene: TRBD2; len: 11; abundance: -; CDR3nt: TGTGCCAGCACCCGGGGGGGTGAGCAGTTCTTC; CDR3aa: CASTRGGEQFF
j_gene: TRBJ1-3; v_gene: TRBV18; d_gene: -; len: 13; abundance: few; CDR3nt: TGTGCCAGCTCGGTGGGGAACGGAAACACCATATATTTT; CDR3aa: CASSVGNGNTIYF
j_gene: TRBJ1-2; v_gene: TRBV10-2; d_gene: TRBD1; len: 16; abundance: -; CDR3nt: TGCGCCAGCAGTGAGTTTCCCTCAGGGGGCGGAAAGGGCTACACCTTC; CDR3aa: CASSEFPSGGGKGYTF
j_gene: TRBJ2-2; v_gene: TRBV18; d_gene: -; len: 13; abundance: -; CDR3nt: TGTGCCAGCTCACCGCGGCCTGCCGGGGAGCTGTTTTTT; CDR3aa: CASSPRPAGELFF